This is a list of T cell receptor beta chains from one sample in a study of cytomegalovirus exposure and HLA in healthy donors. TCRdb keeps only in-frame clones here, not all; method: immunoSEQ multiplex PCR. Among 250,000 to 300,000 clones listed, 90% were seen once. Sequencing input: PBMCs. Receptors were obtained from a woman under 30 in good health and CMV-seronegative. The CDR3 runs from the conserved cysteine through the conserved F or W. Fields, in order: J gene, V gene, D gene, clone size, CDR3 DNA, CDR3 protein. The D gene is left open where the match is weak. Expanded clones are given a class, and other clones once, few, many or no size at all.

TRBJ2-7	TRBV12-2	.	.	TGTGCAAGTCGCTTGATCCGACAGGGTTCCTACGAGCAGTACTTC	CASRLIRQGSYEQYF
TRBJ1-5	TRBV28	.	.	TGTGCCAGCAGTTTAATAGCAGGGAAAAAGGATCAGCCCCAGCATTTT	CASSLIAGKKDQPQHF
TRBJ1-1	TRBV27	.	.	TGTGCCAGCAGGTCTACCGACACTGAAGCTTTCTTT	CASRSTDTEAFF
TRBJ1-4	TRBV6-5	.	.	TGTGCCAGCAGTTACTCGGATAGCACGCATGAAAAACTGTTTTTT	CASSYSDSTHEKLFF
TRBJ2-2	TRBV28	.	once	TGTGCCAGCAGTCCCGGTGTTCGCATTCGGGGTTACACCGGGGAGCTGTTTTTT	CASSPGVRIRGYTGELFF
TRBJ2-3	TRBV7-9	.	.	TGTGCCAGCAGCTACCCAGAACTAGACGTCAGAGATACGCAGTATTTT	CASSYPELDVRDTQYF
TRBJ1-2	TRBV28	.	.	TGTGCCAGCAGGGACCTCGAACAGGGATATGGCTACACCTTC	CASRDLEQGYGYTF
TRBJ2-7	TRBV5-6	.	.	TGTGCCAGCACCTGGGGACTGGGAACAGGCTACGAGCAGTACTTC	CASTWGLGTGYEQYF
TRBJ2-5	TRBV5-6	.	.	TGTGCCAGCAGGTCAATATTCCACAGGGTCGGCCAAGAGACCCAGTACTTC	CASRSIFHRVGQETQYF
TRBJ2-2	TRBV2	TRBD1	.	TGTGCCAGCAAATCGACAGGGGCCGGGGAGCTGTTTTTT	CASKSTGAGELFF
TRBJ1-3	TRBV30	.	.	TGTGCCTGGAGTGACTCCGGAAACACCATATATTTT	CAWSDSGNTIYF
TRBJ2-1	TRBV4-1	.	.	TGCGCCAGCAGCCAAGACCCTAGCGTACCTGAGCAGTTCTTC	CASSQDPSVPEQFF
TRBJ1-2	TRBV5-1	.	.	TGCGCCAGCAGCTTGGGAACGACAGGTCTCCGTGGCTACACCTTC	CASSLGTTGLRGYTF
TRBJ2-1	TRBV28	TRBD2	.	TGTGCCAGCAGTTCAGCCGGGACTAGCATTTACAATGAGCAGTTCTTC	CASSSAGTSIYNEQFF
TRBJ2-5	TRBV28	TRBD1	.	TGTGCCAGCAGCCTACCGGGACAGGGCCTACAAGAGACCCAGTACTTC	CASSLPGQGLQETQYF
TRBJ1-1	TRBV16	.	.	TGTGCCAGCAGCCAGGGAGGGCAGGGCCAAGCTTTCTTT	CASSQGGQGQAFF
TRBJ1-5	TRBV5-4	.	.	TGTGCCAGCAGCCTGGGGCCCTGGACGGAGGAGGTGGGTCAGCCCCAGCATTTT	CASSLGPWTEEVGQPQHF
TRBJ2-1	TRBV2	TRBD2	once	TGTGCCAGCAGAAGGACTAGCGGTTACAATGAGCAGTTCTTC	CASRRTSGYNEQFF
TRBJ1-1	TRBV10-1	.	once	TGCGCCAGCAGTGAGTCGAAGGACAGGAACACTGAAGCTTTCTTT	CASSESKDRNTEAFF
TRBJ2-3	TRBV5-1	.	.	TGCGCCAGCAGCTTGGAAGCCGGGGGAGGAGATACGCAGTATTTT	CASSLEAGGGDTQYF
TRBJ1-1	TRBV7-3	.	few	TGTGCCAGCAGCGGAGGGACGAACACTGAAGCTTTCTTT	CASSGGTNTEAFF
TRBJ2-3	TRBV28	TRBD2	once	TGTGCCAGCAGTCTGGGGACTAGCGGGGGGAAAGATACGCAGTATTTT	CASSLGTSGGKDTQYF
TRBJ2-2	TRBV28	TRBD2	.	TGTGCCAGCAGTTTACCCCCTAGCGGGGGGGCGGTTACCGGGGAGCTGTTTTTT	CASSLPPSGGAVTGELFF
TRBJ2-1	TRBV7-6	TRBD2	.	TGTGCCAGCAGCTCTAGCGGGGGGTACAATGAGCAGTTCTTC	CASSSSGGYNEQFF